One T cell receptor beta chain is described in this entry. This receptor's antigen is unknown. Nothing much larger sits one base from this clone, and base qualities are not available. The data stem from a study of identical twins (dated by TCRdb to 2016 to 2017). Regarding the complete study: The study deep-sequenced TCR alpha and beta repertoires from monozygotic twins, unrelated adults of various ages and cord blood to test whether fetal clonotypes persist. To rule out contamination, replicate twin experiments were performed at different times with different library preparation protocols. The full study reports these points: Fewer insertions were carried by abundant cord blood beta clonotypes; a weaker similar trend was observed in young adult naive repertoires, while no such trend was observed in memory repertoires. Because the same donors could not be followed over many years, the conclusions relied on cross-sectional statistical analysis. Zero-insertion analyses could be partly confounded by invariant T cells such as MAIT and iNKT, although diverse VJ usage argued against such confounding for most clonotypes. Compared with coincidental sharing between unrelated individuals, out-of-frame TCR alpha sequences shared between twins had an excess of sequences with low generation probability. A weaker excess of twin sharing was found in beta out-of-frame sequences because the signal-to-noise ratio was lowered by fewer shared sequences. Out-of-frame TCR alpha sharing in monozygotic twins was systematically underestimated by recombination models, whereas sharing between unrelated individuals was in agreement with the recombination models.

The library came from 5' RACE. TCRdb lists the instrument as Illumina HiSeq 2000. Template switching added a universal primer binding site, and the final cDNA carried a unique molecular identifier that allowed TCR cDNA molecules to be counted accurately. Specific primers in the conserved constant-segment region were used to synthesize first-strand cDNA for TCR alpha and beta chains. To control for contamination, every cDNA library was double barcoded, receiving both a SMART-Mk sample barcode and Illumina barcodes. TruSeq adapter sequences, together with Illumina sample barcodes, were added in two successive PCR steps. Sequencing of the TCR alpha and beta cDNA libraries was done on the Illumina HiSeq platform using custom primers. The paper's data handling went like this. Unique molecular identifiers were extracted from raw reads with MiGEC, and CDR3 positions were determined with MiXCR. For each individual, recombination models were inferred using an EM algorithm with the repgenHMM and IGoR tools. Shared clonotype analysis was performed with the tcR package in R, normalizing sharing by the product of cloneset sizes. Out-of-frame nonproductive sequences were analyzed to study raw recombination free of thymic and clonal selection effects. The raw public data were reprocessed by TCRdb itself: fastp quality trimming at Q25, MiXCR clonotype calling, in-frame beta chains only. Each entry merges the rows of one CDR3 protein and shows their most common DNA and genes. In this record, the V and J calls reflect TCRdb's handling and not the investigators' own analysis. The sample contains a few hundred thousand distinct CDR3 sequences, approximately 13% of them found a single time. Around 6.9% of the sample belongs to the ten largest clones.

Only healthy Caucasian donors were included. Three pairs of female monozygotic twins, all aged roughly 18 to 30 years, made up the twin cohort. CD4+ and CD8+ T cell populations were isolated with positive isolation kits from Invitrogen. Clipping removes 6 bases from V and 4 bases from J, with 8 as the unmatched junction base count. The CDR3 starts with the cysteine, ends with the phenylalanine, and has 14 residues. Only the CDR3 part of the read is kept: 42 bases, read in frame from the first base. The germline V gene (reference sequence) gives CDR1 as MNHEY and CDR2 as SMNVEV. This same sample was also taken into another study, of yellow fever vaccine responses in identical twins. That second publication adds: According to the authors, in identical twins the way T cells responded to vaccination appeared partly convergent and partly personalized. Focusing on identical twins, the study followed the T cell clones that responded to the vaccine, and did so with precision.

The receptor's source is a woman between 18 and 29 years old in good health. The sequencing sample was made of CD8+ T cells sorted from blood. The chain is assembled from TRBV27 and TRBJ2-7; TRBD2 matches 8 bases in the middle. The CDR3 loop reads CASSSWTSSYEQYF. The DNA reads as follows: TGTGCCAGCAGCTCTTGGACTAGCTCGTACGAGCAGTACTTC.